The 22 T cell receptor beta chains in this list originate from one sample, sequenced in a study of blood T cell repertoires in COVID-19. The protocol was immunoSEQ multiplex PCR, while the TCRdb copy is restricted to in-frame clones and leaves out a portion. The sample shows around 250,000 clones, more than 80% of them seen only once. The sequenced sample consisted of peripheral blood. The origin of the receptors is a woman aged 25 to 39 with active or convalescent COVID-19.

This sequence joins TRBV5-6 and TRBJ1-4, with D perhaps matching TRBD1 (6 bases). Germline CDR1 is SGHDT and CDR2 is YYEEEE. The length of the CDR3 is 17 residues. Trimming stripped 0 bases from V and 5 bases from J, with 17 bases between. The CDR3 sequence is CASSLVGLTGQNEKLFF. The CDR3 DNA sequence: TGTGCCAGCAGCTTGGTTGGCTTGACAGGACAAAATGAAAAACTGTTTTTT.

The chain couples TRBV4-1 to TRBJ2-1, with 16 bases identical to TRBD2. In germline, CDR1 is MGHRA, CDR2 YSYEKL. This CDR3 is 21 amino acids long. V lost 4 bases to trimming and J lost 0 bases; unmatched junction nucleotides: 12. The CDR3, as DNA: TGCGCCAGCAGCCTCCCCCAGGGGGGACTAGCGGGGGGGAGCTCCTACAATGAGCAGTTCTTC. Protein sequence: CASSLPQGGLAGGSSYNEQFF.

This clone has a single count. This CDR3 reads CAWRTPGQGAGNTIYF. The CDR3 bases are TGTGCCTGGAGGACCCCGGGACAGGGAGCTGGAAACACCATATATTTT. The chain combines TRBV30 with TRBJ1-3, with TRBD1 matching over 9 bases. The V and J ends lost 3 bases and 2 bases, in that order; junction bases with no gene match: 8. The germline V gene has CDR1 GTSNPN and CDR2 SVGIG (reference sequence). There are 16 residues in the CDR3.

With regard to this clone: The sample carries other DNA sequences with the same CDR3. J is TRBJ2-1 and V is TRBV28, with D possibly being TRBD2 (5 bases). V was shortened by 6 bases and J by 4 bases, with 7 bases between the two germline ends. The CDR3 sequence is 12 residues long. Germline CDR1 reads MDHEN; CDR2 reads SYDVKM. The CDR3 here is CASRRGYNEQFF. DNA of the CDR3: TGTGCCAGCAGACGGGGATACAATGAGCAGTTCTTC.

The chain joins TRBV30 to TRBJ1-2; 8 positions match TRBD1. Germline V lookup: CDR1 GTSNPN, CDR2 SVGIG (reference sequence). The CDR3 spans 15 residues. J gave up 3 bases and V 4 bases, and 10 bases lay outside the gene matches. CDR3 sequence reads: CAWNSQGVNDYGYTF. In DNA, the CDR3 is TGTGCCTGGAACTCACAGGGGGTAAATGACTATGGCTACACCTTC.

The gene calls are TRBV5-8 and TRBJ1-5; no reliable D call. Germline V CDR1 and CDR2: SGHTS, YDEGEE. CDR3 length: 15 amino acids. V lost 2 bases and J lost 0, with 9 bases in between. The CDR3 sequence: CASSLRGYSNQPQHF. The DNA for the CDR3 is TGTGCCAGCAGCTTAAGAGGATATAGCAATCAGCCCCAGCATTTT.

The chain links TRBV29-1 to TRBJ1-2; 7 nucleotides agree with TRBD1. The CDR3 runs to 13 residues. J lost 3 bases, V lost 7 bases, and 8 bases had no gene match. Per the germline V gene, CDR1 is SQVTM and CDR2 is ANQGSEA. This CDR3 reads CSGRQGRDYGYTF. The CDR3 nucleotides are TGCAGCGGGAGACAGGGAAGGGACTATGGCTACACCTTC.

The table lists this clone with a few counts. V and J are TRBV28 and TRBJ1-3, with 7 bases aligning to TRBD1. V lost 4 bases, J lost 0 bases, and 0 bases stayed unmatched. Looked up from germline, CDR1 is MDHEN and CDR2 is SYDVKM. The CDR3 extends over 14 amino acids. In DNA form, the CDR3 reads TGTGCCAGCAGTTGGGACAGCTCTGGAAACACCATATATTTT. Protein sequence: CASSWDSSGNTIYF.

In DNA, the CDR3 is TGTGCCAGCAGCACGGGGAACACCGGGGAGCTGTTTTTT. Translation: CASSTGNTGELFF. The chain carries TRBV12-3 or TRBV12-4 and TRBJ2-2, with D unclear. This CDR3 comprises 13 residues. V was trimmed by 6 bases and J by 1 base, leaving 6 bases between them.

The chain recombines TRBV5-6 with TRBJ1-2; D not resolved. CDR3 length equals 15 residues. Germline loops: CDR1 SGHDT, CDR2 YYEEEE. Trimming took off 2 bases at V and 0 bases at J, with 11 bases between the two ends. CDR3 in amino acids: CASSLYEGTNYGYTF. The CDR3 region has the DNA TGTGCCAGCAGCTTATATGAGGGAACTAACTATGGCTACACCTTC.

The chain uses TRBV19 and TRBJ1-6; D call uncertain. V was shortened by 3 bases and J by 2 bases, with 5 bases between the two germline ends. Germline V CDR1 and CDR2: LNHDA, SQIVND (reference sequence). The CDR3 is made up of 14 amino acids. The CDR3 DNA is TGTGCCAGTAGTATGGGAGCCTATAATTCACCCCTCCACTTT. As protein: CASSMGAYNSPLHF. Variable domain in full (rest from reference TRBV19 and TRBJ1-6): DGGITQSPKYLFRKEGQNVTLSCEQNLNHDAMYWYRQDPGQGLRLIYYSQIVNDFQKGDIAEGYSVSREKKESFPLTVTSAQKNPTAFYLCASSMGAYNSPLHFGNGTRLTVT.

The chain uses TRBV5-6 and TRBJ1-2; D is undetermined. V lost 0 bases and J 3 bases, leaving 18 bases between the germline ends. The CDR3 has 17 amino acids. Germline assignment: CDR1 SGHDT and CDR2 YYEEEE. Here the CDR3 reads CASSLGYSGFSYYGYTF. The CDR3 coding sequence is TGTGCCAGCAGCTTGGGATACTCGGGTTTTTCTTACTATGGCTACACCTTC.

This rearrangement joins TRBV7-2 to TRBJ2-1; 7 bases map to TRBD1. From germline, CDR1 is SGHTA and CDR2 FQGNSA. The CDR3 loop spans 16 amino acids. Losses at the gene ends were 1 base for V and 8 bases for J; bases not matched to a gene: 11. This CDR3 is CASSLEGGQPRYEQFF. The CDR3 bases are TGTGCCAGCAGCTTAGAAGGGGGACAGCCTCGCTATGAGCAGTTCTTC. Variable domain in full (rest from reference TRBV7-2 and TRBJ2-1): GAGVSQSPSNKVTEKGKDVELRCDPISGHTALYWYRQSLGQGLEFLIYFQGNSAPDKSGLPSDRFSAERTGGSVSTLTIQRTQQEDSAVYLCASSLEGGQPRYEQFFGPGTRLTVL.

The chain uses TRBV20-1 and TRBJ2-1, with a possible D match to TRBD1 (6 bases). Germline loops: CDR1 DFQATT, CDR2 SNEGSKA (reference sequence). Trimming pared 4 bases from V and 9 bases from J, leaving 10 bases between. The CDR3 contains 11 residues. The CDR3 sequence: CSAIDRLEQFF. The CDR3 nucleotides read TGCAGTGCTATAGACAGGCTTGAGCAGTTCTTC.

This clone occurred many times. The CDR3 here is CASSGTGTQPQHF. Written as DNA, the CDR3 is TGTGCCAGCAGTGGGACAGGGACCCAGCCCCAGCATTTT. The gene calls are TRBV6-2 or TRBV6-3 and TRBJ1-5; 9 bases match TRBD1. Trimming at V came to 5 bases and at J to 7 bases, leaving 3 bases not matched to a gene. The germline CDR1 and CDR2 sequences are MNHEY and SVGEGT. CDR3 size: 13 residues.

The chain uses TRBV4-1 and TRBJ2-5; 9 positions agree with TRBD1. CDR1 and CDR2 from the germline V gene are MGHRA and YSYEKL. The CDR3 is 18 amino acids. The V segment lost 3 bases and the J segment 4 bases; nucleotides outside the gene matches: 15. The CDR3 loop reads CASSQRGGLEDRGETQYF. The DNA for the CDR3 is TGCGCCAGCAGCCAGAGGGGTGGGCTGGAGGACAGGGGAGAGACCCAGTACTTC.

This chain joins TRBV5-4 and TRBJ2-1; possible D gene TRBD1, 6 bases. This CDR3 has 12 amino acids. Germline loops: CDR1 SGHNT, CDR2 YYREEE (reference sequence). Trimming cost V 1 base and J 7 bases, with 6 bases left between them. The CDR3 protein is CASSLQGNEQFF. CDR3 DNA sequence: TGTGCCAGCAGCTTGCAGGGGAATGAGCAGTTCTTC.

The chain combines TRBV5-1 with TRBJ2-2, with 10 bases matching TRBD1. Germline-derived CDR1 and CDR2 are SGHRS and YFSETQ. CDR3 length: 15 amino acids. V lost 5 bases and J lost 6; bases outside the gene matches: 7. The CDR3 DNA sequence: TGCGCCAGCAGGACCGGGACAGGGGAGGCCGGGGAGCTGTTTTTT. Protein product: CASRTGTGEAGELFF.

The rearrangement uses TRBV15 and TRBJ2-7; 9 nucleotides align to TRBD1. With V trimmed by 4 bases and J by 0 bases, 4 bases remained unmatched. The CDR3 extends over 15 amino acids. Germline V lookup: CDR1 LNHNV, CDR2 YYDKDF (reference sequence). Here the CDR3 reads CATSTWDRVSYEQYF. The CDR3 DNA is TGTGCCACCAGCACCTGGGACAGGGTCTCCTACGAGCAGTACTTC.

The rearrangement uses TRBV15 and TRBJ1-5; D gene ambiguous. The CDR3 length is 15 residues. Per germline, CDR1 LNHNV and CDR2 YYDKDF (reference sequence). Trimming left V 0 bases short and J 7 bases short, with 13 bases between. The CDR3 sequence is CATSRDAGLGQPQHF. Written as DNA, the CDR3 is TGTGCCACCAGCAGAGATGCGGGATTAGGGCAGCCCCAGCATTTT.

The chain joins TRBV7-6 to TRBJ1-5; possible D gene TRBD1, 5 bases. V gave up 6 bases and J gave up 0 bases, with 21 bases separating them. The CDR3 covers 18 residues. In germline, CDR1 is SGHVS, CDR2 FNYEAQ. CDR3 nucleotides: TGTGCCAGCAGTTTCGTTGGCAGGGAGGGTTATAGCAATCAGCCCCAGCATTTT. It translates to CASSFVGREGYSNQPQHF.

This clone was detected only once. The V gene is TRBV24-1, the J gene TRBJ1-4; D might be TRBD1 (5 bases). CDR3 size: 15 residues. The V gene's germline CDR1 is KGHDR and CDR2 SFDVKD. The ends were cut back, 3 bases at V and 6 bases at J, with 13 bases in the middle. Here the CDR3 reads CATSDPGTGDEKLFF. Here the CDR3 DNA reads TGTGCCACCAGTGATCCCGGGACGGGGGATGAAAAACTGTTTTTT.